One sample yielded the 7 T cell receptor beta chains listed below, sequenced in a study of blood T cell repertoires in COVID-19. TCRdb keeps only in-frame clones here, not all; method: immunoSEQ multiplex PCR. The sample carries about 340,000 clones, about 93% recorded once. The sample comprised peripheral blood. The receptor set was obtained from a woman under 30 who had recovered from COVID-19.

The gene calls are TRBV7-2 and TRBJ1-3, with 7 nucleotides matching TRBD1. CDR1 SGHTA and CDR2 FQGNSA come from the germline V gene. There are 14 residues in the CDR3. V shed 8 bases and J 0 bases; nucleotides not matched to a gene: 4. The CDR3, as DNA: TGTGCCAGCGATACAGGGGCCTCTGGAAACACCATATATTTT. Translation gives CASDTGASGNTIYF. The full variable domain, with the rest looked up from reference TRBV7-2 and TRBJ1-3, is GAGVSQSPSNKVTEKGKDVELRCDPISGHTALYWYRQSLGQGLEFLIYFQGNSAPDKSGLPSDRFSAERTGGSVSTLTIQRTQQEDSAVYLCASDTGASGNTIYFGEGSWLTVV.

The chain couples TRBV7-9 to TRBJ2-5; tentatively, D is TRBD2 (6 bases). This CDR3 has 15 amino acids. Germline assignment: CDR1 SEHNR and CDR2 FQNEAQ (reference sequence). V dropped 5 bases and J dropped 2 bases, with 15 bases sitting between them. The CDR3 DNA reads TGTGCCAGCAGCCCAGACACGGGGGTTCAAGAGACCCAGTACTTC. This translates into CASSPDTGVQETQYF.

The chain uses TRBV5-6 and TRBJ1-2, with D tentatively TRBD1 (6 bases). V was clipped by 1 base and J by 4 bases, with 11 bases between them. Germline V CDR1 and CDR2: SGHDT, YYEEEE. The CDR3 contains 14 residues. The CDR3 DNA sequence: TGTGCCAGCAGCTTGAGGGACACGATCTATGGCTACACCTTC. Its protein product is CASSLRDTIYGYTF.

This clone appeared once. The chain joins TRBV5-6 to TRBJ2-5, with 8 positions matching TRBD1. This CDR3 is built from 14 residues. The V gene end was trimmed by 4 bases and the J gene end by 2 bases; junction bases not matched to a gene: 4. Germline loops: CDR1 SGHDT, CDR2 YYEEEE. Here the CDR3 reads CASSPTGVQETQYF. The CDR3 nucleotides are TGTGCCAGCAGCCCGACAGGGGTACAAGAGACCCAGTACTTC.

J is TRBJ1-2 and V is TRBV15, with TRBD1 matching over 8 bases. Germline V gene sequence: CDR1 LNHNV, CDR2 YYDKDF (reference sequence). This CDR3 is built from 15 residues. With V trimmed by 0 bases and J by 7 bases, 7 bases remained unmatched. This CDR3 is CATSRDIGQGGGYTF. The CDR3, as DNA: TGTGCCACCAGCAGAGATATAGGACAGGGAGGTGGCTACACCTTC.

This chain uses TRBV30 with TRBJ2-1; 10 nucleotides agree with TRBD1. Losses at the gene ends were 4 bases for V and 2 bases for J; bases not matched to a gene: 5. The germline V gene encodes CDR1 GTSNPN and CDR2 SVGIG (reference sequence). CDR3 length equals 15 residues. The CDR3 region has the DNA TGTGCCTGGACCCGGGACAGGGGAACCTACAATGAGCAGTTCTTC. This gives the protein CAWTRDRGTYNEQFF.

This chain joins TRBV30 and TRBJ2-1; 7 positions match TRBD1. The CDR3 totals 12 residues. Germline V gene lookup returns CDR1 GTSNPN and CDR2 SVGIG (reference sequence). Trimming cost V 6 bases and J 4 bases; bases outside gene matches: 3. CDR3 coding DNA: TGTGCCTGTGGGACAGCTTACAATGAGCAGTTCTTC. Protein product: CACGTAYNEQFF.